The entry that follows covers one T cell receptor beta chain sequence. Its antigen is not identified. 60 Vbeta and 13 Jbeta primers were used in PCR. Sequencing was performed with immunoSEQ multiplex PCR; in TCRdb, only in-frame clones are kept and a portion is missing. The repertoire consists of 200,000 to 250,000 clones, with 70% to 80% occurring once and the leading ten covering 0.22%. This entry is derived from a study of cytomegalovirus exposure and HLA in healthy donors. Trimming took 4 bases from V and 3 from J, leaving 15 bases between them. Germline V gene lookup returns CDR1 SGHDN and CDR2 FVKESK. The CDR3 has 15 residues. Study-level findings and limits: Most CMV-associated TCR beta chains appeared HLA-restricted in a later analysis. Another analysis was done later, and it associated 17,000 or so TCR beta sequences with HLA alleles at 0.05 false discovery rate.

Material for sequencing was PBMCs. V and J are TRBV14 and TRBJ1-1; D ambiguous. The sequence was collected from a girl aged 2 to 9 in good health and CMV-seronegative. CDR3 DNA sequence: TGTGCCAGCAGCCCCCTCTTCTCCGGGGACACTGAAGCTTTCTTT. Protein sequence: CASSPLFSGDTEAFF.